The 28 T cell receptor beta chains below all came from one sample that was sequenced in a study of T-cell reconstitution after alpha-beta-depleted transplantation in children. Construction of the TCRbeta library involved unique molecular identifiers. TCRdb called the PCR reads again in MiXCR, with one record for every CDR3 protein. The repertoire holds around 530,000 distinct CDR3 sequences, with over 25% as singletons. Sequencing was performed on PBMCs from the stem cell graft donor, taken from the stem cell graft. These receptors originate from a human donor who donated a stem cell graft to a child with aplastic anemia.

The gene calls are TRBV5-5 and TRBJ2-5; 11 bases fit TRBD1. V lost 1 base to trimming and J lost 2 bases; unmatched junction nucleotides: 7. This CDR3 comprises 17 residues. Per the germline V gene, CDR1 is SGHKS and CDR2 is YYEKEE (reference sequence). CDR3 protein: CASSLIVGTGGQETQYF. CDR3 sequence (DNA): TGTGCCAGCAGCTTGATCGTCGGGACAGGGGGTCAAGAGACCCAGTACTTC.

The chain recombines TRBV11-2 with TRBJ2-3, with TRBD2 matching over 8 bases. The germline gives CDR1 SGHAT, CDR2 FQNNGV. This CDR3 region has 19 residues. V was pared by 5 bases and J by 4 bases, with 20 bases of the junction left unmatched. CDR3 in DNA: TGTGCCAGCAGCGGCGGGAGGACCTACAGACCGTTTGCCCCAGATACGCAGTATTTT. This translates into CASSGGRTYRPFAPDTQYF.

The chain's CDR3 is CSARRQGSDQPQHF. In nucleotides, the CDR3 is TGCAGTGCTCGAAGACAGGGGTCAGATCAGCCCCAGCATTTT. The chain is built from TRBV20-1 and TRBJ1-5; 8 bases are shared with TRBD1. This CDR3 is 14 amino acids long. Trimming cost V 5 bases and J 5 bases; bases outside gene matches: 8. Germline CDR1 is DFQATT and CDR2 is SNEGSKA (reference sequence).

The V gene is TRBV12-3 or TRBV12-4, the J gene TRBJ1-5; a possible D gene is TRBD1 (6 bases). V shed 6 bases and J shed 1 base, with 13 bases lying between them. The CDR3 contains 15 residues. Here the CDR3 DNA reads TGTGCCAGCAGCATACAGGGTGCCAGCAATCAGCCCCAGCATTTT. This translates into CASSIQGASNQPQHF.

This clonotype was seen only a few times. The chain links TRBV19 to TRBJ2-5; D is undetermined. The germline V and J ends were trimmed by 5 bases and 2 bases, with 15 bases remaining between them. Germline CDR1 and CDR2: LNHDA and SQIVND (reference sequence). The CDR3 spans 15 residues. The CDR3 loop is CASSSRERPQETQYF. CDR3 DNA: TGTGCCAGTAGTTCGAGAGAAAGGCCTCAAGAGACCCAGTACTTC.

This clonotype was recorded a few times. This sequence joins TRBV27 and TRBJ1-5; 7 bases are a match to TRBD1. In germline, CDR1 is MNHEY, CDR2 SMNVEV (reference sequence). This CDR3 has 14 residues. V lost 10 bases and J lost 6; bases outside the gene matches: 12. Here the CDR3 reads CATSPDRAGQPQHF. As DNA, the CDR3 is TGTGCCACCTCCCCTGACAGGGCGGGTCAGCCCCAGCATTTT.

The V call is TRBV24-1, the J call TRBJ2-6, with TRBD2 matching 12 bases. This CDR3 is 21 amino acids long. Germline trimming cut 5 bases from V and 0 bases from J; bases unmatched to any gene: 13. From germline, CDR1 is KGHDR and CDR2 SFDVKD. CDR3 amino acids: CATSAYRGLAGGPSGANVLTF. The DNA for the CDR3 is TGTGCCACCAGTGCGTACAGGGGCCTAGCGGGAGGGCCCTCTGGGGCCAACGTCCTGACTTTC.

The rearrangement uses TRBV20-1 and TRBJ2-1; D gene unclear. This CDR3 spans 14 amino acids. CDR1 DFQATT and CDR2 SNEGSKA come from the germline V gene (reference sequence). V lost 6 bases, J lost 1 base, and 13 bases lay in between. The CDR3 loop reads CSAQEGGSYNEQFF. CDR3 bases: TGCAGTGCGCAGGAAGGTGGGTCCTACAATGAGCAGTTCTTC.

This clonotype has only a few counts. CDR3 sequence reads: CATSRKRDSYNEQFF. CDR3 nucleotide sequence: TGTGCCACCAGCAGAAAGCGGGACTCCTACAATGAGCAGTTCTTC. V is TRBV15 and J is TRBJ2-1; TRBD2 matches at 7 bases. The germline V gene encodes CDR1 LNHNV and CDR2 YYDKDF (reference sequence). The CDR3 is 15 amino acids. V lost 2 bases and J lost 0; bases outside the gene matches: 1.

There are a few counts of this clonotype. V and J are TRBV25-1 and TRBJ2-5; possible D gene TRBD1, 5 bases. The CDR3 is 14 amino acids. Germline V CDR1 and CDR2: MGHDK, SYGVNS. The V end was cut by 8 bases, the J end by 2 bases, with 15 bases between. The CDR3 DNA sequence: TGTGCCAGCCCCCAGGGCCTGGATCAAGAGACCCAGTACTTC. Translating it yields CASPQGLDQETQYF.

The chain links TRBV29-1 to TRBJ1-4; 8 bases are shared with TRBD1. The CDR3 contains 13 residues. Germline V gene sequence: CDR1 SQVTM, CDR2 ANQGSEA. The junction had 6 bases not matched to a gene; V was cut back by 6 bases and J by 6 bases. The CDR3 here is CSVSIRGHEKLFF. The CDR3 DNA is TGCAGCGTGTCGATCAGGGGGCATGAAAAACTGTTTTTT.

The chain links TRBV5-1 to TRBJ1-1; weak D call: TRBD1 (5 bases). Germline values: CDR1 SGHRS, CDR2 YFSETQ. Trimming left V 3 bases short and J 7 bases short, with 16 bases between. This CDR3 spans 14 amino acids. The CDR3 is CASSSQGKASEAFF. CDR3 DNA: TGCGCCAGCAGCTCCCAGGGTAAAGCTAGTGAAGCTTTCTTT.

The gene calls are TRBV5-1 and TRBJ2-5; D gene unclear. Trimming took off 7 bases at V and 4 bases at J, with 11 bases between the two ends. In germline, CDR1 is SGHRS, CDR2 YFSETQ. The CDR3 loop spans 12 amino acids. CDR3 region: CASALRPETQYF. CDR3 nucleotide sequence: TGCGCCAGCGCATTGCGGCCAGAGACCCAGTACTTC.

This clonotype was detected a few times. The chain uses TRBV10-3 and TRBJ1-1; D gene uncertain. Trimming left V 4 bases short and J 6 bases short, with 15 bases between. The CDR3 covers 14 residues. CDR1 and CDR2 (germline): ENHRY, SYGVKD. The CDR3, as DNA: TGTGCCATCAGTGGAAGAAAAGAATCGCCTGAAGCTTTCTTT. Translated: CAISGRKESPEAFF.

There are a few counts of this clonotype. CDR3 protein: CASSLSGLVRGANVLTF. The CDR3 nucleotides are TGTGCCAGCAGCTTATCAGGACTCGTAAGGGGGGCCAACGTCCTGACTTTC. J is TRBJ2-6 and V is TRBV7-2; possible D gene TRBD2, 5 bases. Trimming left V 2 bases short and J 4 bases short, with 15 bases between. Germline V gene data show CDR1 as SGHTA and CDR2 as FQGNSA. The CDR3 length is 17 residues.

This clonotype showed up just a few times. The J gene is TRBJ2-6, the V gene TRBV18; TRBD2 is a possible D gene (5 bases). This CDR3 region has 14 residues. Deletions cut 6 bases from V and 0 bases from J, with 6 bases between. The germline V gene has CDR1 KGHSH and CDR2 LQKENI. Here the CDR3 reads CASSGSSGANVLTF. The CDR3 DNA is TGTGCCAGCTCTGGGAGCTCTGGGGCCAACGTCCTGACTTTC.

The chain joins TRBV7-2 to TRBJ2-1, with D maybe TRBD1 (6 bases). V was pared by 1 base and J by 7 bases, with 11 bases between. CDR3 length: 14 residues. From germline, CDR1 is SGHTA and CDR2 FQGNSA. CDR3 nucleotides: TGTGCCAGCAGCTTAGGAACAGGGCGGAATGAGCAGTTCTTC. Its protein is CASSLGTGRNEQFF.

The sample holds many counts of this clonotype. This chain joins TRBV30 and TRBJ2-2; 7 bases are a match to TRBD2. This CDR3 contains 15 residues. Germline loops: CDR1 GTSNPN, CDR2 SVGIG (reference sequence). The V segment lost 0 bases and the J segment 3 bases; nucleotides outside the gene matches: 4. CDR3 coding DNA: TGTGCCTGGAGTGTTGGTGGGAGGGACACCGGGGAGCTGTTTTTT. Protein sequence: CAWSVGGRDTGELFF.

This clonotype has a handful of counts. The CDR3 nucleotides are TGTGCCAGCAGCGGCGGACTAGGTTCGGGCAATGAGCAGTTCTTC. This encodes CASSGGLGSGNEQFF. The gene calls are TRBV12-3 or TRBV12-4 and TRBJ2-1; TRBD2 aligns across 7 bases. V shed 6 bases, J shed 6 bases, and the junction held 11 bases outside the gene matches. The CDR3 extends over 15 amino acids.

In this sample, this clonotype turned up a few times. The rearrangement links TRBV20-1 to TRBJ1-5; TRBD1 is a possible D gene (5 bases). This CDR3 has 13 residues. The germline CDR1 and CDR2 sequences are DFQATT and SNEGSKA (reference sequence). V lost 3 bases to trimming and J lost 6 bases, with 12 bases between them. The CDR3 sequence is CSASQGFAQPQHF. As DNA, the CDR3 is TGCAGTGCTAGTCAGGGATTCGCTCAGCCCCAGCATTTT.

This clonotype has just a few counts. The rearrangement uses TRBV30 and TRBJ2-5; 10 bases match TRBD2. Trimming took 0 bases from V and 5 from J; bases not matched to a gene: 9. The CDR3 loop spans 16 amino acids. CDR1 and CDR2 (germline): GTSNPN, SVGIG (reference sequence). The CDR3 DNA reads TGTGCCTGGAGTGTATTCCCTAGCGGGAGTCCCGAGACCCAGTACTTC. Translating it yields CAWSVFPSGSPETQYF.

This CDR3 reads CASSLRLAGPKSNTGELFF. As DNA, the CDR3 is TGTGCCAGCAGTTTGAGACTAGCGGGACCCAAATCGAACACCGGGGAGCTGTTTTTT. The V gene is TRBV6-5, the J gene TRBJ2-2; TRBD2 agrees at 11 bases. Germline loops: CDR1 MNHEY, CDR2 SVGAGI. V shed 4 bases and J 0 bases; nucleotides not matched to a gene: 10. The CDR3 runs to 19 residues.

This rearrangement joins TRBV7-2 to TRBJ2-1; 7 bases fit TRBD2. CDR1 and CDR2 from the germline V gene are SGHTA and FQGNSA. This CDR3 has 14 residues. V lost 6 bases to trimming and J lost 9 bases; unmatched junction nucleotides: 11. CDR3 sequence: CASRRGRAWGEQFF. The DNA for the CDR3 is TGTGCCAGCAGGCGTGGGAGGGCCTGGGGTGAGCAGTTCTTC.

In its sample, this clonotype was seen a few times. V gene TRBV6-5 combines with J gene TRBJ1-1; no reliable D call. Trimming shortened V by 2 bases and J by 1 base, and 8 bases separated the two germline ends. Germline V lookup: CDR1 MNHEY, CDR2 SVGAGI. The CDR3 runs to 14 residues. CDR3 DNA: TGTGCCAGCAGTTACAATCGAGCGAACACTGAAGCTTTCTTT. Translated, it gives CASSYNRANTEAFF.

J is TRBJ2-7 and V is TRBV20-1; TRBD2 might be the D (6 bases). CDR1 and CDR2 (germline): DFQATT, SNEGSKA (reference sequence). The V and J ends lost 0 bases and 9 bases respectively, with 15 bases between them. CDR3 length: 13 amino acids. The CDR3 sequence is CSARDQAPGGQYV. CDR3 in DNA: TGCAGTGCTAGAGATCAAGCCCCCGGGGGGCAGTACGTC.

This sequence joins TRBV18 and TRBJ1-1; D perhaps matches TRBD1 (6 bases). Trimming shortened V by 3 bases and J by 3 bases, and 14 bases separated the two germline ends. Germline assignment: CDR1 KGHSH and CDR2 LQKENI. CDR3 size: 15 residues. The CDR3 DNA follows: TGTGCCAGCTCACCTGGGACAATTCGGGACACTGAAGCTTTCTTT. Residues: CASSPGTIRDTEAFF.

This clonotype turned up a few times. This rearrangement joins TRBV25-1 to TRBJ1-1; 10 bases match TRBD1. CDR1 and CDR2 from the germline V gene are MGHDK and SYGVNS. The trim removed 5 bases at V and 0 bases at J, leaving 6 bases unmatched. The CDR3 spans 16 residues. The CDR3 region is CASSWTGGEVNTEAFF. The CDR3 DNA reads TGTGCCAGCAGTTGGACAGGGGGAGAGGTGAACACTGAAGCTTTCTTT.

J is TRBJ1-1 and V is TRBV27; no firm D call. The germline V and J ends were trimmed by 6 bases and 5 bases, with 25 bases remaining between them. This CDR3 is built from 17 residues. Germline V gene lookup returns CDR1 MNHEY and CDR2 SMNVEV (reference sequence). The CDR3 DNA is TGTGCCAGCAGCCACCTAGGGAGCTGGGAGTCGCGTACTGAAGCTTTCTTT. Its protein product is CASSHLGSWESRTEAFF.